This entry describes one T cell receptor (beta chain). Per the original data handling: Using reference gene primer amplification, nucleated cell counts were estimated. Using immunoSEQ multiplex PCR, the repertoire was profiled, and TCRdb retains in-frame clones only, with some absent. The DNA gave D and trimming, while V, J and clone size come from that table. The table records 300,000 to 400,000 clones, around 87% of them present only once. V dropped 5 bases and J dropped 3; count of bases not matched to a gene: 3. The CDR3 totals 13 residues. The germline V gene encodes CDR1 KGHSH and CDR2 LQKENI. The data stem from a study of blood T cell repertoires in COVID-19.

The source is a woman in her 50s with COVID-19, enrolled during active disease. Source material: peripheral blood. The chain recombines TRBV18 with TRBJ2-7, with 8 nucleotides matching TRBD2. CDR3 sequence: CASSSGRGYEQYF. Written as DNA, the CDR3 is TGTGCCAGCTCAAGCGGGAGAGGCTACGAGCAGTACTTC.